Presented here are 14 T cell receptor beta chains from one specimen sequenced in a study of cytomegalovirus exposure and HLA in healthy donors (TCRdb year 2017). The library was prepared using the immunoSEQ multiplex PCR assay. The multiplex PCR relied on a mix of 60 forward primers for TCR Vbeta segments and 13 reverse primers for TCR Jbeta segments. Here the immuneACCESS table is served through TCRdb, limited to in-frame sequences with V and J called. Missing clones are a known gap in these copies; in checked studies unresolved V genes cover under half, and the rest lacks a known reason. For this sample there are about 160,000 clones; around 74% appear just once. About 2.1% of the sample comes from the top ten. The specimen was PBMCs. These receptors came from a female donor in good health and CMV-seronegative.

This chain uses TRBV29-1 with TRBJ2-5; D remains unclear. V lost 4 bases, J lost 7 bases, and 13 bases lay in between. Germline loops: CDR1 SQVTM, CDR2 ANQGSEA. The CDR3 has 12 amino acids. CDR3 nucleotides: TGCAGCGTTGGTTCCCTTTCAGGGACCCAGTACTTC. Its translation is CSVGSLSGTQYF.

This rearrangement joins TRBV6-1 to TRBJ1-3; possible D gene TRBD1, 5 bases. Germline-derived CDR1 and CDR2 are MNHNS and SASEGT. The CDR3 is made up of 14 amino acids. The V and J ends lost 5 bases and 4 bases respectively, with 12 bases between them. Written as DNA, the CDR3 is TGTGCCAGCAGTCCTTCAGGGTCGGGAAACACCATATATTTT. Its translation is CASSPSGSGNTIYF.

This clone has a handful of counts. The J gene is TRBJ1-1, the V gene TRBV10-3, with a possible D match to TRBD1 (6 bases). Germline V gene data show CDR1 as ENHRY and CDR2 as SYGVKD. This CDR3 has 15 residues. V was shortened by 3 bases and J by 3 bases, with 14 bases between the two germline ends. The DNA for the CDR3 is TGTGCCATCAGTGATACAGGGAATACGGACACTGAAGCTTTCTTT. Translating it yields CAISDTGNTDTEAFF.

V is TRBV5-4 and J is TRBJ2-7, with a possible D match to TRBD2 (5 bases). This CDR3 is 14 amino acids long. Germline loops: CDR1 SGHNT, CDR2 YYREEE (reference sequence). The V end was cut by 5 bases, the J end by 3 bases, with 15 bases between. The CDR3 region is CASRGPGNGYEQYF. CDR3 DNA sequence: TGTGCCAGCAGGGGTCCGGGGAACGGCTACGAGCAGTACTTC.

This chain connects TRBV5-1 to TRBJ2-7, with D perhaps matching TRBD2 (5 bases). The CDR3 has 14 residues. Germline V gives CDR1 SGHRS, CDR2 YFSETQ. Trimming stripped 4 bases from V and 5 bases from J, with 16 bases between. The DNA for the CDR3 is TGCGCCAGCAGCCGTGGACTCGGAGGCCACGAGCAGTACTTC. It yields the protein CASSRGLGGHEQYF.

The CDR3 DNA reads as TGTGCCAGCAGTTACTCAGGCGGAGGCTACGAGCAGTACTTC. It yields the protein CASSYSGGGYEQYF. V usage is TRBV6-6 and J usage is TRBJ2-7; the D gene is possibly TRBD2 (5 bases). Germline values: CDR1 MNHNY, CDR2 SVGAGI (reference sequence). V was clipped by 0 bases and J by 3 bases, with 9 bases between them. The CDR3 has 14 residues.

The chain links TRBV2 to TRBJ1-2; 8 bases are shared with TRBD1. The CDR3 covers 14 residues. Germline CDR1 SNHLY, CDR2 FYNNEI. J gave up 5 bases and V 5 bases, and 7 bases lay outside the gene matches. As DNA, the CDR3 is TGTGCCAGCAGTACCCAGGGGGCTGAGTATGGCTACACCTTC. It translates to CASSTQGAEYGYTF.

This clone was seen just once. This chain uses TRBV7-2 with TRBJ2-1, with 9 bases fitting TRBD2. Germline V CDR1 and CDR2: SGHTA, FQGNSA. The CDR3 extends over 15 amino acids. Trimming took 1 base from V and 7 from J; bases not matched to a gene: 5. CDR3: CASSLGSGRSNEQFF. Written as DNA, the CDR3 is TGTGCCAGCAGCTTAGGTAGCGGGAGAAGTAATGAGCAGTTCTTC.

This clone appeared a few times. V and J are TRBV27 and TRBJ2-5, with D perhaps TRBD2 (6 bases). Germline CDR1 is MNHEY and CDR2 is SMNVEV (reference sequence). The ends were cut back, 4 bases at V and 5 bases at J, with 17 bases in the middle. This CDR3 region has 15 residues. The CDR3 coding sequence is TGTGCCAGCAGTTACGGGCGGGGAATAGGGGAGACCCAGTACTTC. It yields the protein CASSYGRGIGETQYF.

The gene calls are TRBV6-1 and TRBJ2-1; 9 positions match TRBD2. With V trimmed by 6 bases and J by 9 bases, 12 bases remained unmatched. Germline values: CDR1 MNHNS, CDR2 SASEGT. The CDR3 totals 15 residues. CDR3 nucleotides: TGTGCCAGCAGGCGGGCGAGGCTAGCGGGAAGTGAGCAGTTCTTC. It is translated as CASRRARLAGSEQFF.

This chain links TRBV7-9 with TRBJ1-1; tentatively, D is TRBD1 (6 bases). V was shortened by 6 bases and J by 0 bases, with 14 bases between the two germline ends. The CDR3 extends over 15 amino acids. The germline V gene has CDR1 SEHNR and CDR2 FQNEAQ (reference sequence). The CDR3 here is CASSRSRGMNTEAFF. The CDR3 bases are TGTGCCAGCAGTCGTTCCAGGGGCATGAACACTGAAGCTTTCTTT.

Worth noting for this clone: A junction end diverges from the germline sequence, so it may reflect a read error. The rearrangement joins TRBV6-6 to TRBJ2-7; a possible D gene is TRBD1 (5 bases). The CDR3 is made up of 12 amino acids. Germline lookup yields CDR1 MNHNY and CDR2 SVGAGI (reference sequence). Here the CDR3 reads CASSYLDTALAF. The CDR3 DNA reads TGTGCCAGCAGTTATCTGGACACCGCACTTGCCTTC.

The chain employs TRBV11-3 and TRBJ2-7, with TRBD2 matching over 9 bases. V was pared by 1 base and J by 4 bases, with 5 bases of the junction left unmatched. CDR1 is SGHNT, CDR2 YENEEA, per germline. CDR3 length: 15 amino acids. CDR3 DNA sequence: TGTGCCAGCAGCTTAGGAAGCGGGGGGATGTACGAGCAGTACTTC. Amino acids: CASSLGSGGMYEQYF.

This clone was observed a handful of times. The chain recombines TRBV4-1 with TRBJ1-2, with TRBD1 as a possible D gene (5 bases). This CDR3 region has 19 residues. Trimming stripped 0 bases from V and 4 bases from J, with 24 bases between. Germline V gene sequence: CDR1 MGHRA, CDR2 YSYEKL. This CDR3 is CASSQDAPEVAGGVYGYTF. DNA for the CDR3: TGCGCCAGCAGCCAAGATGCCCCAGAAGTGGCCGGGGGAGTCTATGGCTACACCTTC.